A selection of T cell receptor beta chains follows, all from one sample in a study of PD-1 blockade in classical Hodgkin lymphoma. Libraries were prepared by immunoSEQ multiplex PCR; TCRdb keeps only in-frame clonotypes and omits some of them. The sample holds 34,000 or so clones, more than 85% seen once. The sample was CD4+ T cells from blood, taken before the fourth cycle of nivolumab. The receptors shown here come from a human donor with classical Hodgkin lymphoma. Each CDR3 is given with its conserved first and last residue. The order of the fields is D gene, V gene, clone size, J gene, CDR3 protein, CDR3 DNA. D genes are given only for firm matches. For some rows the clone size is stated as once, few or many, or as a class when expanded; others skip it.

D: -; V: TRBV14; size: -; J: TRBJ2-7; CDR3: CASSPVQTALSYEQYF; DNA: TGTGCCAGCAGCCCTGTACAGACCGCCTTATCCTACGAGCAGTACTTC
D: -; V: TRBV30; size: -; J: TRBJ2-7; CDR3: CAWATGLRYEQYF; DNA: TGTGCCTGGGCTACAGGGTTGCGCTACGAGCAGTACTTC
D: -; V: TRBV19; size: few; J: TRBJ1-1; CDR3: CASSMISLNTEAFF; DNA: TGTGCCAGTAGTATGATCTCCCTTAACACTGAAGCTTTCTTT
D: -; V: TRBV18; size: -; J: TRBJ1-1; CDR3: CASSPLQDGENTEAFF; DNA: TGTGCCAGCTCACCATTACAGGACGGGGAGAACACTGAAGCTTTCTTT
D: TRBD1; V: TRBV6-1; size: once; J: TRBJ1-1; CDR3: CASSEDVTGATEAFF; DNA: TGTGCCAGCAGTGAAGACGTGACAGGGGCCACTGAAGCTTTCTTT
D: -; V: TRBV5-1; size: -; J: TRBJ2-6; CDR3: CASSYLGTDVSSGANVLTF; DNA: TGCGCCAGCAGCTACCTTGGGACGGATGTTAGCTCTGGGGCCAACGTCCTGACTTTC
D: -; V: TRBV15; size: -; J: TRBJ2-6; CDR3: CATSRVRPGQGSGSGANVLTF; DNA: TGTGCCACCAGCAGAGTCAGGCCGGGGCAGGGGTCAGGGTCTGGGGCCAACGTCCTGACTTTC
D: TRBD1; V: TRBV19; size: -; J: TRBJ1-2; CDR3: CASRRDRGGGYTF; DNA: TGTGCCAGTAGGAGAGACAGGGGAGGTGGCTACACCTTC
D: -; V: TRBV6-1; size: -; J: TRBJ1-4; CDR3: CASKLSGLEKLFF; DNA: TGTGCCAGCAAATTATCCGGGCTTGAAAAACTGTTTTTT
D: -; V: TRBV10-1; size: -; J: TRBJ2-5; CDR3: CASSEGTAQETQYF; DNA: TGCGCCAGCAGTGAGGGGACTGCACAAGAGACCCAGTACTTC
D: -; V: TRBV10-1; size: -; J: TRBJ1-3; CDR3: CAGHRDSGNTIYF; DNA: TGCGCCGGCCACAGGGACTCTGGAAACACCATATATTTT
D: -; V: TRBV9; size: -; J: TRBJ2-5; CDR3: CASSVELAPQETQYF; DNA: TGTGCCAGCAGCGTAGAGCTAGCGCCTCAAGAGACCCAGTACTTC
D: -; V: TRBV2; size: -; J: TRBJ2-7; CDR3: CASRGSFYEQYF; DNA: TGTGCCAGCCGCGGTTCCTTCTACGAGCAGTACTTC
D: TRBD2; V: TRBV5-1; size: -; J: TRBJ2-5; CDR3: CASSPRTSGQETQYF; DNA: TGCGCCAGCAGCCCACGGACTAGCGGCCAAGAGACCCAGTACTTC
D: TRBD1; V: TRBV30; size: -; J: TRBJ1-1; CDR3: CAWSRQGKAFF; DNA: TGTGCCTGGAGCCGACAGGGGAAAGCTTTCTTT
D: -; V: TRBV6-1; size: -; J: TRBJ1-5; CDR3: CASRTVGDFQPQHF; DNA: TGTGCCAGCAGGACGGTTGGCGATTTTCAGCCCCAGCATTTT
D: -; V: TRBV10-2; size: once; J: TRBJ2-2; CDR3: CASSESGAGHPGELFF; DNA: TGCGCCAGCAGTGAGTCGGGGGCAGGGCACCCCGGGGAGCTGTTTTTT
D: -; V: TRBV4-1; size: -; J: TRBJ1-1; CDR3: CASSQVGPTEAFF; DNA: TGCGCCAGCAGCCAAGTGGGTCCCACTGAAGCTTTCTTT
D: -; V: TRBV5-1; size: -; J: TRBJ2-4; CDR3: CASSLASNGIQYF; DNA: TGCGCCAGCAGCTTGGCTTCTAATGGCATTCAGTACTTC
D: -; V: TRBV6-6; size: -; J: TRBJ1-2; CDR3: CASSYSSNYGYTF; DNA: TGTGCCAGCAGTTACAGTTCTAACTATGGCTACACCTTC
D: -; V: TRBV18; size: -; J: TRBJ2-7; CDR3: CASSQGTSGIYEQYF; DNA: TGTGCCAGCTCACAAGGGACATCGGGGATCTACGAGCAGTACTTC
D: -; V: TRBV28; size: -; J: TRBJ2-7; CDR3: CASSLWSGGLDF; DNA: TGTGCCAGCAGTTTATGGAGTGGAGGGTTAGACTTC
D: -; V: TRBV29-1; size: -; J: TRBJ2-1; CDR3: CSVERYHNEQFF; DNA: TGCAGCGTTGAGAGATACCACAATGAGCAGTTCTTC
D: -; V: TRBV28; size: -; J: TRBJ2-3; CDR3: CATSRLADTQYF; DNA: TGTGCCACTAGCAGATTGGCAGATACGCAGTATTTT
D: -; V: TRBV2; size: -; J: TRBJ1-2; CDR3: CASSENRGFRYGYTF; DNA: TGTGCCAGCAGTGAAAATCGGGGTTTTCGCTATGGCTACACCTTC
D: TRBD1; V: TRBV10-3; size: -; J: TRBJ2-1; CDR3: CAISLTGDSYNEQFF; DNA: TGTGCCATCAGTCTGACAGGGGACTCCTACAATGAGCAGTTCTTC
D: -; V: TRBV5-1; size: -; J: TRBJ2-2; CDR3: CASSLVPIDTGELFF; DNA: TGCGCCAGCAGCTTGGTCCCTATTGACACCGGGGAGCTGTTTTTT
D: -; V: TRBV12-5; size: -; J: TRBJ1-4; CDR3: CASGTHRVTNEKLFF; DNA: TGTGCTAGTGGCACTCACAGGGTTACTAATGAAAAACTGTTTTTT
D: -; V: TRBV19; size: -; J: TRBJ2-2; CDR3: CAVGISSNTGELFF; DNA: TGTGCCGTCGGGATTAGCTCGAACACCGGGGAGCTGTTTTTT
D: -; V: TRBV11-2; size: -; J: TRBJ2-7; CDR3: CASSGRWFGADYEQYF; DNA: TGTGCCAGCAGCGGACGGTGGTTTGGGGCAGACTACGAGCAGTACTTC
D: -; V: TRBV7-9; size: -; J: TRBJ2-7; CDR3: CASSPSSYEQYF; DNA: TGTGCCAGCAGCCCGAGCTCCTACGAGCAGTACTTC
D: -; V: TRBV19; size: -; J: TRBJ1-5; CDR3: CASTDGGPSQHF; DNA: TGTGCCAGTACGGACGGGGGTCCGTCCCAGCATTTT
D: TRBD1; V: TRBV10-3; size: -; J: TRBJ2-7; CDR3: CAISDRTGDRQYF; DNA: TGTGCCATCAGTGACAGGACAGGGGACCGGCAGTACTTC
D: -; V: TRBV5-1; size: -; J: TRBJ1-1; CDR3: CASSFEMNTEAFF; DNA: TGCGCCAGCAGCTTCGAGATGAACACTGAAGCTTTCTTT
D: -; V: TRBV30; size: -; J: TRBJ2-1; CDR3: CAWSVYGIHNEQFF; DNA: TGTGCCTGGAGTGTATACGGGATCCACAATGAGCAGTTCTTC
D: -; V: TRBV28; size: -; J: TRBJ1-2; CDR3: CASSPLRGAPENYGYTF; DNA: TGTGCCAGCAGTCCCCTCCGGGGTGCGCCCGAAAACTATGGCTACACCTTC
D: -; V: TRBV6-5; size: few; J: TRBJ1-2; CDR3: CASSTGTYYGYTF; DNA: TGTGCCAGCAGTACTGGGACATACTATGGCTACACCTTC
D: TRBD2; V: TRBV18; size: -; J: TRBJ2-7; CDR3: CASSLSGTRGGIEQYF; DNA: TGTGCCAGCTCACTCTCCGGGACTAGGGGCGGTATAGAGCAGTACTTC
D: -; V: TRBV6-5; size: -; J: TRBJ1-1; CDR3: CASRTQERGPEAFF; DNA: TGTGCCAGCAGAACCCAAGAACGGGGGCCGGAAGCTTTCTTT
D: -; V: TRBV6-1; size: -; J: TRBJ1-1; CDR3: CASTASVNTEAFF; DNA: TGTGCCAGCACGGCCTCTGTGAACACTGAAGCTTTCTTT
D: -; V: TRBV2; size: -; J: TRBJ1-2; CDR3: CASKEINKVSGYTF; DNA: TGTGCCAGTAAGGAGATAAACAAGGTCTCTGGCTACACCTTC
D: -; V: TRBV6-6; size: -; J: TRBJ2-7; CDR3: CASSYSGQGIEQYF; DNA: TGTGCCAGCAGTTACTCGGGGCAGGGGATTGAGCAGTACTTC
D: -; V: TRBV2; size: -; J: TRBJ2-1; CDR3: CASTARGRSYNEQFF; DNA: TGTGCCAGCACCGCTAGGGGGAGATCCTACAATGAGCAGTTCTTC
D: -; V: TRBV11-3; size: -; J: TRBJ2-1; CDR3: CASSLEWRDRQFF; DNA: TGTGCCAGCAGCTTAGAATGGCGGGATCGGCAGTTCTTC
D: TRBD1; V: TRBV10-3; size: once; J: TRBJ1-5; CDR3: CAISESLGGLSNQPQHF; DNA: TGTGCCATCAGTGAGTCTTTAGGGGGCCTTAGCAATCAGCCCCAGCATTTT
D: TRBD2; V: TRBV5-1; size: -; J: TRBJ2-3; CDR3: CASRILAGGLKDTQYF; DNA: TGCGCCAGCAGGATTCTAGCGGGAGGGCTAAAAGATACGCAGTATTTT
D: -; V: TRBV7-2; size: -; J: TRBJ2-7; CDR3: CASSLSWAANEQYF; DNA: TGTGCCAGCAGCTTATCCTGGGCGGCCAACGAGCAGTACTTC
D: TRBD2; V: TRBV5-1; size: -; J: TRBJ2-7; CDR3: CASSFSGGDYEQYF; DNA: TGCGCCAGCAGCTTTAGCGGGGGGGACTACGAGCAGTACTTC
D: TRBD2; V: TRBV30; size: -; J: TRBJ2-5; CDR3: CAWSRGVQETQYF; DNA: TGTGCCTGGAGTCGGGGGGTACAAGAGACCCAGTACTTC
D: TRBD1; V: TRBV11-3; size: -; J: TRBJ2-3; CDR3: CASSRDSTIDTQYF; DNA: TGTGCCAGCAGCAGGGACAGTACCATTGATACGCAGTATTTT
D: -; V: TRBV2; size: -; J: TRBJ2-3; CDR3: CASSPSEATRDTQYF; DNA: TGTGCCAGCAGTCCATCGGAAGCAACCAGGGATACGCAGTATTTT
D: -; V: TRBV7-9; size: few; J: TRBJ1-5; CDR3: CASSLGGLDQPQHF; DNA: TGTGCCAGCAGCTTAGGAGGGTTAGATCAGCCCCAGCATTTT